These 31 T cell receptor beta chains originate from one sample sequenced in a study of blood T cell repertoires in COVID-19. Using immunoSEQ multiplex PCR, the repertoire was profiled, and TCRdb retains in-frame clones only, with some absent. The sample lists some 200,000 clones, about four fifths occurring once. The sample taken for sequencing was peripheral blood. All receptors derive from a woman of 80 years or more with COVID-19, enrolled during active disease.

V usage is TRBV10-3 and J usage is TRBJ2-7; 10 nucleotides agree with TRBD1. CDR1 is ENHRY, CDR2 SYGVKD, per germline. There are 17 residues in the CDR3. Losses at the gene ends were 3 bases for V and 5 bases for J; bases not matched to a gene: 13. Here the CDR3 reads CAISDPEWDRGQDEQYF. The CDR3 nucleotides are TGTGCCATCAGTGACCCTGAGTGGGACAGGGGACAGGACGAGCAGTACTTC.

Concerning this clone: The same CDR3 also results from other DNA sequences found in this sample. This chain connects TRBV27 to TRBJ1-5; a weak D match, TRBD1 (5 bases). V was clipped by 3 bases and J by 3 bases, with 9 bases between them. The length of the CDR3 is 14 residues. Germline V gene data show CDR1 as MNHEY and CDR2 as SMNVEV (reference sequence). The CDR3 loop reads CASSFRDSNQPQHF. The CDR3 DNA is TGTGCCAGCAGTTTCAGGGACTCCAATCAGCCCCAGCATTTT.

V usage is TRBV7-6 and J usage is TRBJ2-1; 11 nucleotides agree with TRBD2. This CDR3 has 16 residues. CDR1 is SGHVS, CDR2 FNYEAQ, per germline. V dropped 5 bases and J dropped 4; count of bases not matched to a gene: 7. This chain's CDR3 is CASSRLAGLVYNEQFF. CDR3 DNA: TGTGCCAGCAGCCGACTAGCGGGGCTAGTTTACAATGAGCAGTTCTTC.

The rearrangement uses TRBV6-1 and TRBJ2-7; 8 positions agree with TRBD2. J lost 9 bases, V lost 3 bases, and 13 bases had no gene match. This CDR3 has 15 residues. CDR1 is MNHNS, CDR2 SASEGT, per germline. The CDR3 is CASSEGGLGRTGQYF. CDR3 DNA sequence: TGTGCCAGCAGTGAGGGGGGACTAGGAAGGACGGGGCAGTACTTC.

The rearrangement links TRBV6-6 to TRBJ2-1; tentative D call: TRBD2 (6 bases). Germline V gene sequence: CDR1 MNHNY, CDR2 SVGAGI (reference sequence). V lost 4 bases to trimming and J lost 2 bases, with 12 bases between them. The length of the CDR3 is 15 residues. The CDR3 region is CASSSAGNPYNEQFF. The CDR3 DNA follows: TGTGCCAGCAGTTCAGCGGGCAACCCCTACAATGAGCAGTTCTTC.

The rearrangement joins TRBV28 to TRBJ2-3, with TRBD2 identical over 12 bases. CDR1 and CDR2 (germline): MDHEN, SYDVKM. The CDR3 totals 19 residues. V lost 4 bases, J lost 6 bases, and 17 bases stayed unmatched. The CDR3 region is CASSSLTLTSGSHPDTQYF. The CDR3 nucleotides read TGTGCCAGCAGTTCTCTAACCTTGACTAGCGGGAGCCACCCGGATACGCAGTATTTT.

This chain joins TRBV7-3 and TRBJ1-3, with D possibly being TRBD1 (5 bases). The V gene lost 5 bases and the J gene lost 4 bases, with 12 bases spanning the gap. The CDR3 spans 14 residues. Germline CDR1 is SGHTA and CDR2 is FQGTGA. The CDR3 bases are TGTGCCAGCAGCCCAGGGCTCGCGGGAAACACCATATATTTT. It codes for CASSPGLAGNTIYF.

This clone is categorized as medium-sized. V usage is TRBV11-3 and J usage is TRBJ2-1; TRBD1 aligns across 7 bases. This CDR3 has 17 residues. V dropped 5 bases and J dropped 7; count of bases not matched to a gene: 17. CDR1 and CDR2 (germline): SGHNT, YENEEA. CDR3: CASSPHPGQIFHNEQFF. CDR3 DNA: TGTGCCAGCAGCCCTCATCCGGGACAGATCTTTCATAATGAGCAGTTCTTC.

This clone was detected only once. The CDR3: CASSTSGSPNYGYTF. The CDR3 nucleotides are TGTGCCAGCAGCACAAGCGGCAGTCCCAACTATGGCTACACCTTC. The chain recombines TRBV7-2 with TRBJ1-2; the D is unclear. With 5 bases removed from V and 2 bases from J, the gap between germline ends came to 15 bases. Germline V lookup: CDR1 SGHTA, CDR2 FQGNSA. CDR3 length: 15 amino acids.

As for this clone: Distinct nucleotide sequences in the sample also encode this CDR3. The chain links TRBV19 to TRBJ1-2; D possibly corresponds to TRBD1 (5 bases). V lost 1 base and J lost 4, with 7 bases in between. CDR3 size: 13 residues. Germline V gene data show CDR1 as LNHDA and CDR2 as SQIVND (reference sequence). CDR3 DNA sequence: TGTGCCAGTAGTATAGGGGGCGGCTATGGCTACACCTTC. This gives the protein CASSIGGGYGYTF.

This clone was detected only once. The CDR3 region has the DNA TGTGCCAGCCGCGGGAGGGGGGGATACGGCTACACCTTC. Amino acids: CASRGRGGYGYTF. V and J are TRBV7-9 and TRBJ1-2; perhaps TRBD1 as D (6 bases). This CDR3 has 13 amino acids. V was pared by 8 bases and J by 8 bases, with 18 bases between. Germline V gene data show CDR1 as SEHNR and CDR2 as FQNEAQ (reference sequence). Full variable domain (outside the CDR3, taken from reference TRBV7-9 and TRBJ1-2): DTGVSQNPRHKITKRGQNVTFRCDPISEHNRLYWYRQTLGQGPEFLTYFQNEAQLEKSRLLSDRFSAERPKGSFSTLEIQRTEQGDSAMYLCASRGRGGYGYTFGSGTRLTVV.

A few counts support this clone. The chain recombines TRBV5-4 with TRBJ1-2, with 9 bases lining up with TRBD1. With 7 bases clipped from V and 6 bases from J, the junction kept 13 bases outside the gene matches. CDR1 SGHNT and CDR2 YYREEE come from the germline V gene (reference sequence). The CDR3 is made up of 15 amino acids. Written as DNA, the CDR3 is TGTGCCAGCGGTCAGGGGACAGGGATTAGAGATGGCTACACCTTC. Its protein is CASGQGTGIRDGYTF.

This clone was found a few times. The V and J genes are TRBV15 and TRBJ1-4, with 9 bases lining up with TRBD1. Trimming at V came to 3 bases and at J to 8 bases, leaving 10 bases not matched to a gene. CDR1 and CDR2 from the germline V gene are LNHNV and YYDKDF (reference sequence). The CDR3 runs 16 residues. CDR3 bases: TGTGCCACCAGCAGCCGACAGGGGGAGGTTAGAGAAAAACTGTTTTTT. Translation gives CATSSRQGEVREKLFF.

The chain couples TRBV7-2 to TRBJ2-5, with 10 bases that match TRBD2. Germline CDR1 reads SGHTA; CDR2 reads FQGNSA. The CDR3 runs to 16 residues. J was trimmed by 5 bases and V by 6 bases; bases with no gene match: 12. CDR3 in DNA: TGTGCCAGCAGTTCTCTAGCGGGGGACATTGAGGAGACCCAGTACTTC. This encodes CASSSLAGDIEETQYF.

This sequence joins TRBV7-9 and TRBJ2-7; D gene ambiguous. The germline V gene has CDR1 SEHNR and CDR2 FQNEAQ (reference sequence). The CDR3 loop spans 14 amino acids. With 1 base removed from V and 1 base from J, the gap between germline ends came to 8 bases. The DNA of the CDR3 is TGTGCCAGCAGCTTAGTACCGGGTTCCTACGAGCAGTACTTC. It specifies CASSLVPGSYEQYF.

The rearrangement uses TRBV6-6 and TRBJ2-7, with 7 positions matching TRBD1. Per germline, CDR1 MNHNY and CDR2 SVGAGI (reference sequence). CDR3 length: 13 amino acids. Trimming removed 0 bases from V and 6 bases from J; junction bases left unmatched: 2. For the CDR3, the DNA is TGTGCCAGCAGTTACTCGGCAGGGGGCGAGCAGTACTTC. It specifies CASSYSAGGEQYF.

The CDR3 protein is CATSRAGTGNNEQFF. The DNA of the CDR3 is TGTGCCACCAGCAGAGCCGGGACTGGAAACAATGAGCAGTTCTTC. V is TRBV15 and J is TRBJ2-1, with D perhaps TRBD2 (6 bases). CDR3 size: 15 residues. Per germline, CDR1 LNHNV and CDR2 YYDKDF (reference sequence). Trimming took off 1 base at V and 5 bases at J, with 12 bases between the two ends.

CDR3 sequence reads: CASSIWGPGQFYEQYF. CDR3 DNA: TGTGCCAGCAGCATTTGGGGACCGGGACAGTTCTACGAGCAGTACTTC. The rearrangement uses TRBV21-1 and TRBJ2-7; the listed D gene, TRBD1, was not tested against the DNA. TRBV21-1 is annotated as a pseudogene. The CDR3 has 16 residues.

This rearrangement joins TRBV4-2 to TRBJ2-5; D is unresolved. This CDR3 region has 12 residues. Germline V gene lookup returns CDR1 LGHNA and CDR2 YNFKEQ. V was pared by 0 bases and J by 3 bases, with 2 bases between. CDR3 in amino acids: CASSQDKETQYF. The CDR3 coding sequence is TGTGCCAGCAGCCAAGATAAAGAGACCCAGTACTTC.

This chain connects TRBV11-2 to TRBJ2-7; D unresolved. V was cut by 1 base and J by 2 bases, with 15 bases left in between. CDR3 size: 16 residues. The V gene's germline CDR1 is SGHAT and CDR2 FQNNGV. CDR3 protein: CASSLGQITIPYEQYF. The DNA of the CDR3 is TGTGCCAGCAGCTTAGGGCAGATAACGATACCCTACGAGCAGTACTTC.

This clone appeared a few times. The chain carries TRBV5-5 and TRBJ2-5; D gene ambiguous. The germline V gene encodes CDR1 SGHKS and CDR2 YYEKEE (reference sequence). Deletions cut 0 bases from V and 0 bases from J, with 9 bases between. CDR3 length: 15 amino acids. The CDR3 DNA is TGTGCCAGCAGCTTGGTCTCCACTAACCAAGAGACCCAGTACTTC. It translates to CASSLVSTNQETQYF. Supplemented by reference TRBV5-5 and TRBJ2-5, the full variable domain reads DAGVTQSPTHLIKTRGQQVTLRCSPISGHKSVSWYQQVLGQGPQFIFQYYEKEERGRGNFPDRFSARQFPNYSSELNVNALLLGDSALYLCASSLVSTNQETQYFGPGTRLLVL.

The chain carries TRBV5-1 and TRBJ2-1; TRBD2 matches 12 bases. Losses at the gene ends were 3 bases for V and 6 bases for J; bases not matched to a gene: 7. Germline V gives CDR1 SGHRS, CDR2 YFSETQ. CDR3 length equals 16 residues. The CDR3 is CASSSLTSGSFNEQFF. For the CDR3, the DNA is TGCGCCAGCAGCTCCCTGACTAGCGGGAGTTTCAATGAGCAGTTCTTC.

This clone was observed a single time. J is TRBJ2-7 and V is TRBV6-5; a weak D match, TRBD2 (5 bases). The CDR3 runs to 14 residues. Germline CDR1 and CDR2: MNHEY and SVGAGI. V dropped 7 bases and J dropped 2 bases, with 15 bases sitting between them. CDR3 protein: CASIVSAGPYEQYF. For the CDR3, the DNA is TGTGCCAGCATCGTATCGGCGGGCCCCTACGAGCAGTACTTC.

This sequence joins TRBV19 and TRBJ1-1; TRBD1 agrees at 7 bases. CDR1 LNHDA and CDR2 SQIVND come from the germline V gene (reference sequence). Unmatched junction bases numbered 2, after V lost 7 bases and J lost 0 bases. This CDR3 contains 13 residues. The CDR3 DNA follows: TGTGCCAGTACCGACAGGGTGAACACTGAAGCTTTCTTT. It codes for CASTDRVNTEAFF.

V and J are TRBV6-6 and TRBJ1-1, with 7 nucleotides matching TRBD1. Germline V lookup: CDR1 MNHNY, CDR2 SVGAGI (reference sequence). The CDR3 spans 17 residues. With 5 bases clipped from V and 4 bases from J, the junction kept 16 bases outside the gene matches. CDR3 sequence (DNA): TGTGCCAGCAGTCTAAACCCAAACAGGGGCTCGGGCACTGAAGCTTTCTTT. Residues: CASSLNPNRGSGTEAFF.

Remarks on this clone: The same CDR3 also results from other DNA sequences found in this sample. The rearrangement joins TRBV12-3 or TRBV12-4 to TRBJ1-2; D perhaps matches TRBD1 (5 bases). V lost 6 bases to trimming and J lost 4 bases, with 9 bases between them. CDR3 length: 12 amino acids. CDR3 region: CASRPGGYGYTF. CDR3 bases: TGTGCCAGCAGGCCGGGGGGCTATGGCTACACCTTC.

This clone showed up just once. The V gene is TRBV25-1, the J gene TRBJ1-1; D is undetermined. The CDR3 contains 11 residues. The V gene lost 5 bases and the J gene lost 5 bases, with 6 bases spanning the gap. Germline CDR1 MGHDK, CDR2 SYGVNS. The CDR3 here is CASSLRTEAFF. The DNA of the CDR3 is TGTGCCAGCAGTCTTCGGACTGAAGCTTTCTTT.

V is TRBV6-5 and J is TRBJ2-5; 7 positions match TRBD2. After removal of 7 bases from V and 2 bases from J, the junction contained 4 bases not matched to a gene. This CDR3 is 13 amino acids long. Germline assignment: CDR1 MNHEY and CDR2 SVGAGI. CDR3 region: CASNRDYQETQYF. The CDR3 DNA sequence: TGTGCCAGCAACCGGGACTATCAAGAGACCCAGTACTTC.

The table lists this clone with many counts. The chain joins TRBV20-1 to TRBJ1-1; no reliable D call. The CDR3 runs 11 residues. Germline V gene lookup returns CDR1 DFQATT and CDR2 SNEGSKA (reference sequence). V was pared by 0 bases and J by 6 bases, with 5 bases between. CDR3 in amino acids: CSARDYPEAFF. CDR3 nucleotide sequence: TGCAGTGCTAGAGACTATCCTGAAGCTTTCTTT.

This chain joins TRBV6-5 and TRBJ1-2; 9 bases line up with TRBD1. The CDR3 covers 15 residues. Trimming took 7 bases from V and 4 from J; bases not matched to a gene: 10. CDR1 and CDR2 from the germline V gene are MNHEY and SVGAGI. In DNA form, the CDR3 reads TGTGCCAGCACCCAGGGACAGGGAAGTGGCTATGGCTACACCTTC. Translated, it gives CASTQGQGSGYGYTF.

V is TRBV6-1 and J is TRBJ1-1; D not certain. Germline CDR1 is MNHNS and CDR2 is SASEGT. The ends were cut back, 3 bases at V and 11 bases at J, with 10 bases in the middle. This CDR3 has 11 residues. CDR3: CASSDPLRAFF. CDR3 nucleotides: TGTGCCAGCAGTGACCCCTTGAGGGCTTTCTTT.